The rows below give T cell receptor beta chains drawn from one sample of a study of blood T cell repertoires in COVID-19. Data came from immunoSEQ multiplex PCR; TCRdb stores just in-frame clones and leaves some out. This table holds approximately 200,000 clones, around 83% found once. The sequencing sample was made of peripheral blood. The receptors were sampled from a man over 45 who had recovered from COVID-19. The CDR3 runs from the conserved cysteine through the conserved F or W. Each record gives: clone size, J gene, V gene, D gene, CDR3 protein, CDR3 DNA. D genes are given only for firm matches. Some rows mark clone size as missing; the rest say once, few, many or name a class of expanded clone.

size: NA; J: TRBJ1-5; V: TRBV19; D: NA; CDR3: CASSIDRGGVGQPQHF; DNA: TGTGCCAGTAGTATAGATCGAGGAGGAGTGGGTCAGCCCCAGCATTTT
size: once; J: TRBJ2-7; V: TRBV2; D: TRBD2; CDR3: CASDLRWQAGTSGYEQYF; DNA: TGTGCCAGCGATCTGAGGTGGCAGGCCGGGACTAGCGGCTACGAGCAGTACTTC
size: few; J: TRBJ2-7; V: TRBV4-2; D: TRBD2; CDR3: CASRPSGSYEQYF; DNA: TGTGCCAGCAGACCGAGCGGGAGCTACGAGCAGTACTTC
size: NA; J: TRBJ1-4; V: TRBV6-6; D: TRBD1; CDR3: CASSPRDRGATNEKLFF; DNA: TGTGCCAGCAGTCCCCGGGACAGGGGCGCAACTAATGAAAAACTGTTTTTT
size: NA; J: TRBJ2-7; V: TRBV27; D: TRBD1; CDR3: CASSSDPVTGPRGEQYF; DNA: TGTGCCAGCAGTTCCGATCCAGTGACAGGGCCCAGGGGCGAGCAGTACTTC
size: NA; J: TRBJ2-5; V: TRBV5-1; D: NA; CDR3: CASSRGTGAVQETQYF; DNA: TGCGCCAGCAGTCGGGGGACCGGGGCAGTCCAAGAGACCCAGTACTTC
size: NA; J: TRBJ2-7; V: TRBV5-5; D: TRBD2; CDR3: CASSLGPQREIYEQYF; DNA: TGTGCCAGCAGCTTGGGACCTCAGCGGGAGATTTACGAGCAGTACTTC
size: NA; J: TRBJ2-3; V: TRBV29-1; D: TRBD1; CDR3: CSVRDSFYTDTQYF; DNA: TGCAGCGTCCGGGACAGCTTTTACACAGATACGCAGTATTTT
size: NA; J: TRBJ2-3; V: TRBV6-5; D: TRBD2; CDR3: CASRRVAGGTDTQYF; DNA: TGTGCCAGCAGGCGAGTAGCGGGCGGCACAGATACGCAGTATTTT
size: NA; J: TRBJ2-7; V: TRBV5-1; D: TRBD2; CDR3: CASSLLSAGELSEQYF; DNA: TGCGCCAGCAGCTTGCTCTCAGCGGGAGAATTGAGTGAGCAGTACTTC
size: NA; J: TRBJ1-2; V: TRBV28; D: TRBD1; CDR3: CASSRQGYYGYTF; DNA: TGTGCCAGCAGCAGACAGGGTTACTATGGCTACACCTTC
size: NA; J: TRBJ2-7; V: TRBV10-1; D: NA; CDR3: CASSDANYEQYF; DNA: TGCGCCAGCAGTGATGCTAATTACGAGCAGTACTTC
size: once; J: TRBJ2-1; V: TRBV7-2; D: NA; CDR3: CASSLALGSYNEQFF; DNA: TGTGCCAGCAGCTTAGCACTAGGATCCTACAATGAGCAGTTCTTC
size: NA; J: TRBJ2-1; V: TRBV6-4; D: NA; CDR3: CASSDGRIYNEQFF; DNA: TGTGCCAGCAGTGACGGGAGAATCTACAATGAGCAGTTCTTC
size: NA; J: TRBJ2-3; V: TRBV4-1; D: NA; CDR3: CASSQENSRDTQYF; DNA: TGCGCCAGCAGCCAGGAAAATAGCAGAGATACGCAGTATTTT
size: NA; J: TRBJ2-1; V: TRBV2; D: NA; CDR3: CASSDPTRRFF; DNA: TGTGCCAGCAGTGACCCGACACGCCGGTTCTTC
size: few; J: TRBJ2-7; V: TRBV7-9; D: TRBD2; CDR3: CASSLFAGGVEQYF; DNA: TGTGCCAGCAGCTTATTCGCGGGGGGAGTCGAGCAGTACTTC
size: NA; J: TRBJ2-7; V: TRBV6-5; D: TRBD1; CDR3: CASRGQGQFYEQYF; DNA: TGTGCCAGCAGAGGACAGGGGCAATTCTACGAGCAGTACTTC
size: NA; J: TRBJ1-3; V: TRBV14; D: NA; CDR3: CASSLVGNTIYF; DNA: TGTGCCAGCTCCCTCGTTGGAAACACCATATATTTT
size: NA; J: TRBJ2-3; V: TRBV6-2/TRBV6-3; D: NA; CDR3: CASSLPGDTQYF; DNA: TGTGCCAGCAGTTTGCCAGGCGATACGCAGTATTTT
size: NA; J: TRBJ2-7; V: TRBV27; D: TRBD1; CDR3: CASRTGQGKQYF; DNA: TGTGCCAGCAGGACGGGACAGGGTAAGCAGTACTTC
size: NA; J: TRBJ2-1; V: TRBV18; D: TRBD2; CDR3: CASSPTLAGGNEQFF; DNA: TGTGCCAGCTCACCTACCCTAGCGGGAGGAAATGAGCAGTTCTTC
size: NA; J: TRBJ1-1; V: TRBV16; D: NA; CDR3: CASSTPGGGRTEAFF; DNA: TGTGCCAGCAGTACCCCTGGGGGGGGGCGCACTGAAGCTTTCTTT
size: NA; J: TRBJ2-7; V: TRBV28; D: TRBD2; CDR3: CASSLGGIGGEQYF; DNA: TGTGCCAGCAGTTTAGGCGGGATCGGGGGGGAGCAGTACTTC
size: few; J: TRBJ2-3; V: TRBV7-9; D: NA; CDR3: CASRPTGPSSTDTQYF; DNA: TGTGCCAGCAGGCCTACAGGTCCTTCTAGCACAGATACGCAGTATTTT
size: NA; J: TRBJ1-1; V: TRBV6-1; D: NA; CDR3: CASSELGMNTEAFF; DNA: TGTGCCAGCAGTGAACTAGGAATGAACACTGAAGCTTTCTTT
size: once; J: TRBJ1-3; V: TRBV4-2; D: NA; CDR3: CASSLTGSHLSGNTIYF; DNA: TGTGCCAGCAGCCTAACAGGCAGCCACCTCTCTGGAAACACCATATATTTT
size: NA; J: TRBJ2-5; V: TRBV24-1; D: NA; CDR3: CATSDPRHSEGTQYF; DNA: TGTGCCACCAGTGATCCTCGGCATTCCGAGGGGACCCAGTACTTC
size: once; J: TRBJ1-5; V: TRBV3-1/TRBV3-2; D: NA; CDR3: CASSFTGYNQPQHF; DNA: TGTGCCAGCAGCTTTACAGGTTACAATCAGCCCCAGCATTTT
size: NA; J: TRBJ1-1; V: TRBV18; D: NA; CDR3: CASSPGGDEAFF; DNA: TGTGCCAGCTCCCCCGGAGGAGATGAAGCTTTCTTT
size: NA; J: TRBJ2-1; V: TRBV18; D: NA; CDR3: CASSSPPPSDNEQFF; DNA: TGTGCCAGCTCATCTCCCCCCCCTAGCGACAATGAGCAGTTCTTC
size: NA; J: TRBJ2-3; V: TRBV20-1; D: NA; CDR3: CSASQGPDTQYF; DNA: TGCAGTGCTAGTCAGGGTCCAGATACGCAGTATTTT
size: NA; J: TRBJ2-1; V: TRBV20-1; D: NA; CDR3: CSASIQSYNEQFF; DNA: TGCAGTGCTAGTATTCAGTCCTACAATGAGCAGTTCTTC
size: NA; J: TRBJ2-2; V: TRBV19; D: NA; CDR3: CASSPGVWGNTGELFF; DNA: TGTGCCAGTAGTCCCGGGGTTTGGGGGAACACCGGGGAGCTGTTTTTT
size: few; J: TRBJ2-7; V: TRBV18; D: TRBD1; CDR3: CASSPAGQVVYEQYF; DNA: TGTGCCAGCTCACCAGCGGGACAGGTAGTCTACGAGCAGTACTTC
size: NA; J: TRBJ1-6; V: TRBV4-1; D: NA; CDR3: CASRGPANSPLHF; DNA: TGCGCCAGCCGCGGGCCGGCCAATTCACCCCTCCACTTT
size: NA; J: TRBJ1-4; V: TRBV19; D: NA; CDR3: CASSIMSGGLRGEKLFF; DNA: TGTGCCAGTAGTATCATGAGTGGAGGCCTACGGGGTGAAAAACTGTTTTTT
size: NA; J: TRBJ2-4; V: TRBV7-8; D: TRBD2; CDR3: CASNPAGGLAGAGSKNIQYF; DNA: TGTGCCAGCAACCCAGCGGGGGGACTAGCGGGAGCGGGGTCCAAAAACATTCAGTACTTC
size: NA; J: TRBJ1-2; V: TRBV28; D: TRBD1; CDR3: CASGSEGQLYIRGYTF; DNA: TGTGCCAGCGGAAGTGAGGGACAGTTATATATAAGGGGCTACACCTTC
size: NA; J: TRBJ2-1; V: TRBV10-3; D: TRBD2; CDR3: CATLAGGGDEQFF; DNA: TGTGCCACTTTAGCGGGAGGTGGGGATGAGCAGTTCTTC
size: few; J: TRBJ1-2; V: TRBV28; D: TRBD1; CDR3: CASSSPGTGTTNYGYTF; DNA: TGTGCCAGCAGTTCGCCCGGGACAGGGACAACTAACTATGGCTACACCTTC
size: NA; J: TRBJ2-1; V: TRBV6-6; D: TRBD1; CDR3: CASSLGQGKKFF; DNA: TGTGCCAGCAGTTTGGGACAGGGTAAAAAGTTCTTC
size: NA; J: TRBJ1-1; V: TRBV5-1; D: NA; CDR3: CASSPGLANTEAFF; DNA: TGCGCCAGCAGCCCTGGACTTGCGAACACTGAAGCTTTCTTT
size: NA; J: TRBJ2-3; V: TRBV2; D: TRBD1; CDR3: CAGKTGGGSTDTQYF; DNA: TGTGCCGGGAAGACAGGGGGCGGAAGCACAGATACGCAGTATTTT
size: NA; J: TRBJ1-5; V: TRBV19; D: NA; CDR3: CATHAGTRNQPQHF; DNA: TGTGCCACCCACGCCGGGACAAGAAATCAGCCCCAGCATTTT
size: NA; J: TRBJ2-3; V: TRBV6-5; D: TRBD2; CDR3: CASSYPGGDTQYF; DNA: TGTGCCAGCAGTTACCCGGGAGGTGATACGCAGTATTTT
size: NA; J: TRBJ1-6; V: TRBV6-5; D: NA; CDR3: CASTMTGINSPLHF; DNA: TGTGCCAGCACTATGACAGGCATAAATTCACCCCTCCACTTT
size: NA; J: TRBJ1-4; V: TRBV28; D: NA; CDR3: CASRISGATNEKLFF; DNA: TGTGCCAGCCGGATCAGCGGTGCTACTAATGAAAAACTGTTTTTT
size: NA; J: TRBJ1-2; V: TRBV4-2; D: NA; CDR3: CASSSYREGYTF; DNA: TGTGCCAGCAGCTCATACAGGGAAGGCTACACCTTC
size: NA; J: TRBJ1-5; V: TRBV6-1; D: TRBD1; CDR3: CASSEAGQGNQPQHF; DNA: TGTGCCAGCAGTGAAGCGGGACAGGGCAATCAGCCCCAGCATTTT
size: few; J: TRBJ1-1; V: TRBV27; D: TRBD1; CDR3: CASSFRTGTAGQNTEAFF; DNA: TGTGCCAGCAGTTTCCGTACCGGGACAGCAGGCCAGAACACTGAAGCTTTCTTT